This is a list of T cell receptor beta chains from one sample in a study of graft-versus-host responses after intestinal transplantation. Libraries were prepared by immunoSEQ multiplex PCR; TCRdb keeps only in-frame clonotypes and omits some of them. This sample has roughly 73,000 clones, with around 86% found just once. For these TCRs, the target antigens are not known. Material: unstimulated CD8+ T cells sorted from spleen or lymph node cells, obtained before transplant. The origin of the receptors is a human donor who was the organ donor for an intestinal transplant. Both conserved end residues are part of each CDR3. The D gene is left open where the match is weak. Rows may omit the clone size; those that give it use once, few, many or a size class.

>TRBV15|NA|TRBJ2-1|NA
CATSRGPPRRRYNEQFF
TGTGCCACCAGCAGAGGTCCCCCCCGGCGGAGATACAATGAGCAGTTCTTC
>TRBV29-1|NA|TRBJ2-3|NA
CSVQTGITQYF
TGCAGCGTCCAAACAGGGATTACGCAGTATTTT
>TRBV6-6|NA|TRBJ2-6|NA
CASSPKGGPGANVLTF
TGTGCCAGCAGCCCGAAGGGGGGTCCGGGGGCCAACGTCCTGACTTTC
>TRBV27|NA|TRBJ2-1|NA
CASSGSPSGYNEQFF
TGTGCCAGCAGCGGGTCTCCTTCGGGGTACAATGAGCAGTTCTTC
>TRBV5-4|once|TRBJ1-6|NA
CASSLGVGGSPLHF
TGTGCCAGCAGCTTGGGAGTGGGGGGCTCACCCCTCCACTTT
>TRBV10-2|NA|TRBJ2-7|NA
CASSEVGDEQYF
TGCGCCAGCAGTGAGGTAGGGGACGAGCAGTACTTC
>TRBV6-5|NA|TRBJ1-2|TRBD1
CASRGQGFDYGYTF
TGTGCCAGCAGGGGACAGGGGTTTGACTATGGCTACACCTTC
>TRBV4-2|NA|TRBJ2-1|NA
CASSQAPGGPRGEQFF
TGTGCCAGCAGCCAAGCTCCGGGGGGCCCACGGGGTGAGCAGTTCTTC
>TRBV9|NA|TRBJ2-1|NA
CASSARSYNEQFF
TGTGCCAGTTCCGCGAGATCCTACAATGAGCAGTTCTTC
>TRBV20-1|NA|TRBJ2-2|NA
CSARGTGELFF
TGCAGTGCTAGAGGGACCGGGGAGCTGTTTTTT
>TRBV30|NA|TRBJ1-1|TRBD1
CAWGDRPNTEAFF
TGTGCCTGGGGGGACAGGCCGAACACTGAAGCTTTCTTT
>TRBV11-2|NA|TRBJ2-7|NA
CASSLGDLYEQYF
TGTGCCAGCAGCCTGGGGGACCTCTACGAGCAGTACTTC
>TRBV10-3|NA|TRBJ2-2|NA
CAISRGGQRNTGELFF
TGTGCCATCTCCAGGGGGGGACAGAGAAACACCGGGGAGCTGTTTTTT
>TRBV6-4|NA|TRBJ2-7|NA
CASSPGNYEQYF
TGTGCCAGCAGTCCGGGAAACTACGAGCAGTACTTC
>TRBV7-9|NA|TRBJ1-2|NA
CASTISAGGYTF
TGTGCCAGCACCATTTCAGCTGGGGGCTACACCTTC
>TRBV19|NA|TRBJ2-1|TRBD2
CATEPLAGEGEQFF
TGTGCCACCGAGCCACTAGCGGGGGAGGGTGAGCAGTTCTTC
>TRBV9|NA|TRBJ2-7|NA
CASSVSSGGVYEQYF
TGTGCCAGCAGCGTGAGCTCGGGGGGCGTCTACGAGCAGTACTTC
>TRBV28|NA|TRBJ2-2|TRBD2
CASSRLAGGLNTGELFF
TGTGCCAGCAGTCGTTTAGCGGGGGGACTGAACACCGGGGAGCTGTTTTTT
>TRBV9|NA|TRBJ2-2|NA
CASSVSRGANTGELFF
TGTGCCAGCAGCGTATCCAGAGGCGCGAACACCGGGGAGCTGTTTTTT
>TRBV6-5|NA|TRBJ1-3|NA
CASIRTAGSGNTIYF
TGTGCCAGCATCCGGACAGCAGGCTCTGGAAACACCATATATTTT
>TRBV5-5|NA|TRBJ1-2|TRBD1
CASSWGSQGIPYGYTF
TGTGCCAGCAGCTGGGGGTCACAGGGGATCCCCTATGGCTACACCTTC
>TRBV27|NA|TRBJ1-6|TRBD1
CASSLWDSYNSPLHF
TGTGCCAGCAGTCTATGGGACAGCTATAATTCACCCCTCCACTTT
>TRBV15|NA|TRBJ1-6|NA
CATSRGADNSPLHF
TGTGCCACCAGCAGAGGAGCCGATAATTCACCCCTCCACTTT
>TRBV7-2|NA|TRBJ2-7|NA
CASSLTPGEQYF
TGTGCCAGCAGCCTTACCCCAGGGGAGCAGTACTTC
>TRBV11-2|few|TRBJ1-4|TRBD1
CASSLGGQGGDEKLFF
TGTGCCAGCAGCTTAGGAGGACAGGGTGGCGATGAAAAACTGTTTTTT
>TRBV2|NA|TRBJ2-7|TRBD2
CASSVLAGAHYEQYF
TGTGCCAGCAGTGTACTAGCGGGGGCTCACTACGAGCAGTACTTC
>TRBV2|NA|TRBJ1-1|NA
CASSLRVEAFF
TGTGCCAGCAGTCTCAGGGTAGAAGCTTTCTTT
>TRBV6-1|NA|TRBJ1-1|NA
CASSAAALLEAFF
TGTGCCAGCAGTGCGGCAGCTCTCCTTGAAGCTTTCTTT
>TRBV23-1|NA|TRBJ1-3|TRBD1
CASRLRQGFGNTIYF
TGCGCCAGCAGACTTAGACAGGGTTTCGGAAACACCATATATTTT
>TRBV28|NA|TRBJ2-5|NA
CASTSGGGWGETQYF
TGTGCCAGCACCTCCGGAGGGGGGTGGGGAGAGACCCAGTACTTC
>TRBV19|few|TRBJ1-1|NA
CASSIDLDSMNTEAFF
TGTGCCAGTAGTATAGATCTCGACAGTATGAACACTGAAGCTTTCTTT
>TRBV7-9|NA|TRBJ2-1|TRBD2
CASRFSGGAGEQFF
TGTGCCAGCAGATTTAGCGGGGGGGCCGGAGAGCAGTTCTTC
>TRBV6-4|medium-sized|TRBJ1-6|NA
CASSDSGHNSPLHF
TGTGCCAGCAGTGACTCGGGACATAATTCACCCCTCCACTTT
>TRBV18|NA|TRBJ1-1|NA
CASSPTTTSYGMNTEAFF
TGTGCCAGCTCACCCACTACGACCTCATATGGCATGAACACTGAAGCTTTCTTT
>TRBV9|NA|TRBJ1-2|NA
CASSGGSYYGYTF
TGTGCCAGCAGCGGGGGGAGTTACTATGGCTACACCTTC
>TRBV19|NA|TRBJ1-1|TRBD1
CASIEGALTEAFF
TGTGCCAGTATTGAGGGGGCACTCACTGAAGCTTTCTTT
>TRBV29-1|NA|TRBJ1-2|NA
CSVEDAEGALPNYGYTF
TGCAGCGTTGAAGATGCAGAAGGGGCGCTACCTAACTATGGCTACACCTTC
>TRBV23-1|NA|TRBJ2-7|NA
CASSRSGLKFYEQYF
TGCGCCAGCAGTCGATCAGGCCTGAAATTTTACGAGCAGTACTTC
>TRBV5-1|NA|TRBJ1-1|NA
CASQPDWGNTEAFF
TGCGCCAGCCAGCCCGACTGGGGGAACACTGAAGCTTTCTTT
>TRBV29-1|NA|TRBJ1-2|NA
CSVDSREHYGYTF
TGCAGCGTTGACAGCAGGGAGCACTATGGCTACACCTTC
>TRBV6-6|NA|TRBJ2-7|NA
CASSPAADGTYEQYF
TGTGCCAGCAGTCCCGCAGCGGACGGGACCTACGAGCAGTACTTC
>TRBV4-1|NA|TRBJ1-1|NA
CASSQDQGMNTEAFF
TGCGCCAGCAGCCAAGATCAAGGGATGAACACTGAAGCTTTCTTT
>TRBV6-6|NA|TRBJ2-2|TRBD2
CASRLAGATNTGELFF
TGTGCCAGCAGGCTAGCGGGGGCCACGAACACCGGGGAGCTGTTTTTT
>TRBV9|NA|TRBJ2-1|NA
CASSPRDVRYNEQFF
TGTGCCAGCAGCCCCCGCGATGTGCGCTACAATGAGCAGTTCTTC
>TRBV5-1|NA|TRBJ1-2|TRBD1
CASSWPGGGYGYTF
TGCGCCAGCAGCTGGCCAGGGGGAGGATATGGCTACACCTTC
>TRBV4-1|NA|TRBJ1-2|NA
CASSERTRSYYGYTF
TGCGCCAGCAGCGAAAGGACCAGGTCCTACTATGGCTACACCTTC
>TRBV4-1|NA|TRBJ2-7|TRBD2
CASSQEGGDLGGDEQYF
TGCGCCAGCAGCCAAGAAGGGGGGGACCTCGGGGGGGACGAGCAGTACTTC
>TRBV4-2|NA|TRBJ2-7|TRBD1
CASSQPRDRAIGYEQYF
TGTGCCAGCAGCCAACCTCGGGACAGGGCTATTGGGTACGAGCAGTACTTC
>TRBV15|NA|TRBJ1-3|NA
CATSGGLSGNTIYF
TGTGCCACCAGCGGAGGGCTCTCTGGAAACACCATATATTTT
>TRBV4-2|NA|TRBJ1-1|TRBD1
CASSQGTGVAAFF
TGTGCCAGCAGCCAAGGGACAGGAGTCGCGGCTTTCTTT